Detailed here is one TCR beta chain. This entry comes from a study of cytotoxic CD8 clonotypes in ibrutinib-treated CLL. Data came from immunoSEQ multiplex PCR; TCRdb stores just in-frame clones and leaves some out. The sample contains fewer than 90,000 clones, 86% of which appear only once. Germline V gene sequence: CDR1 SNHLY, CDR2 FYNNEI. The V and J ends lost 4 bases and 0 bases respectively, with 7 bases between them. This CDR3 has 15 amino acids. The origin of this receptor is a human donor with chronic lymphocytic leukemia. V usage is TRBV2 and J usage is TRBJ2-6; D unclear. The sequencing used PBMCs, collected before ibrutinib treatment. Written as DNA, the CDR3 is TGTGCCAGCAGTGTGGCCCTCTCTGGGGCCAACGTCCTGACTTTC. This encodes CASSVALSGANVLTF.